The clone carrying this T cell receptor beta chain is labeled as medium-sized. The antigen is undetermined. The data stem from a study of breast tumors, draining lymph nodes, adjacent tissues. Notes on the study in general: Tumor T cell lymph node origin was a supported hypothesis, not proven. Compared with basal-like, luminal-like tumors shared significantly more repertoire with nontumor tissue.

TCRdb processed the multiplex PCR reads anew with MiXCR; each CDR3 protein has one entry. Of 6,500 to 7,500 distinct CDR3 sequences in the sample, roughly two fifths were seen once. The receptor comes from a female donor with breast cancer. Some clones in this sample may be carry-over from other donors' samples. The sequenced sample was tumor-adjacent breast tissue.

For the CDR3, the DNA is TGTGCCAGCAGTTCCGGCGGGACGGCTTCCTACGAGCAGTACTTC. Translating gives CASSSGGTASYEQYF. The chain recombines TRBV12-3 or TRBV12-4 with TRBJ2-7, with D tentatively TRBD2 (6 bases). Trimming removed 4 bases at V and 1 base at J, with 14 bases between. The CDR3 is 15 amino acids.